This entry lists 25 T cell receptor beta chains sequenced from one sample in a study of cytomegalovirus exposure and HLA in healthy donors. PCR primers comprised 60 Vbeta and 13 Jbeta primers. Measured with immunoSEQ multiplex PCR; TCRdb has only the in-frame clones, and not every one. The table has about 50,000 clones, roughly 81% seen once. Sequenced sample: PBMCs. All receptors derive from a woman between 40 and 55 years old in good health and CMV-seropositive.

This clone has a handful of counts. The chain recombines TRBV9 with TRBJ1-5; unclear D gene. V was pared by 0 bases and J by 6 bases, with 7 bases between. Germline CDR1 SGDLS, CDR2 YYNGEE. CDR3 length: 13 amino acids. CDR3: CASSVDLVQPQHF. The CDR3 DNA reads as TGTGCCAGCAGCGTAGACTTAGTTCAGCCCCAGCATTTT.

The rearrangement links TRBV5-1 to TRBJ1-1, with 7 bases aligning to TRBD1. After removal of 2 bases from V and 4 bases from J, the junction contained 2 bases not matched to a gene. This CDR3 contains 13 residues. Germline V gives CDR1 SGHRS, CDR2 YFSETQ. CDR3 residues: CASSLTGVTEAFF. The CDR3 DNA follows: TGCGCCAGCAGCTTAACAGGGGTCACTGAAGCTTTCTTT.

The chain uses TRBV19 and TRBJ2-1; D unresolved. This CDR3 comprises 13 residues. The V and J ends lost 0 bases and 5 bases respectively, with 5 bases between them. Germline V gene data show CDR1 as LNHDA and CDR2 as SQIVND (reference sequence). In DNA form, the CDR3 reads TGTGCCAGTAGTATAGAGGCAGACAATGAGCAGTTCTTC. It encodes CASSIEADNEQFF. Full variable domain (outside the CDR3, taken from reference TRBV19 and TRBJ2-1): DGGITQSPKYLFRKEGQNVTLSCEQNLNHDAMYWYRQDPGQGLRLIYYSQIVNDFQKGDIAEGYSVSREKKESFPLTVTSAQKNPTAFYLCASSIEADNEQFFGPGTRLTVL.

This chain links TRBV5-1 with TRBJ2-7; D might be TRBD1 (5 bases). Trimming pared 3 bases from V and 2 bases from J, leaving 12 bases between. The CDR3 spans 14 residues. Germline CDR1 and CDR2: SGHRS and YFSETQ. As DNA, the CDR3 is TGCGCCAGCAGCTCCCGACAGAAACCCTACGAGCAGTACTTC. Translated: CASSSRQKPYEQYF.

The chain joins TRBV2 to TRBJ2-7; weak D call: TRBD1 (5 bases). This CDR3 region has 15 residues. Germline lookup yields CDR1 SNHLY and CDR2 FYNNEI. Between the trimmed V and J ends, which lost 6 bases and 0 bases, there was a span of 15 bases. CDR3 in DNA: TGTGCCAGCAGGGAACAGGTTCTTAGCTCCTACGAGCAGTACTTC. Protein: CASREQVLSSYEQYF. The full variable domain, in which reference TRBV2 and TRBJ2-7 provide the parts outside the CDR3, is EPEVTQTPSHQVTQMGQEVILRCVPISNHLYFYWYRQILGQKVEFLVSFYNNEISEKSEIFDDQFSVERPDGSNFTLKIRSTKLEDSAMYFCASREQVLSSYEQYFGPGTRLTVT.

The gene calls are TRBV11-2 and TRBJ1-2, with 7 bases aligning to TRBD1. V gave up 1 base and J gave up 0 bases; unmatched junction bases: 14. The length of the CDR3 is 19 residues. Germline CDR1 and CDR2: SGHAT and FQNNGV. For the CDR3, the DNA is TGTGCCAGCAGCTTAGTAACAGGGGCGCCATCTGCACCTAACTATGGCTACACCTTC. This gives the protein CASSLVTGAPSAPNYGYTF.

This clone was observed a few times. The chain has TRBV5-1 and TRBJ2-3; D unresolved. The CDR3 loop spans 14 amino acids. Germline V lookup: CDR1 SGHRS, CDR2 YFSETQ. The ends were cut back, 0 bases at V and 3 bases at J, with 8 bases in the middle. The CDR3 DNA sequence: TGCGCCAGCAGCTTGGCTCAGTTGACAGATACGCAGTATTTT. It translates to CASSLAQLTDTQYF.

This sequence joins TRBV6-5 and TRBJ1-6; D is uncertain. Trimming pared 7 bases from V and 5 bases from J, leaving 9 bases between. CDR1 and CDR2 (germline): MNHEY, SVGAGI. CDR3 size: 13 residues. Here the CDR3 reads CASTGRDNSPLHF. CDR3 coding DNA: TGTGCCAGCACCGGGCGGGATAATTCACCCCTCCACTTT.

The gene calls are TRBV6-1 and TRBJ2-4, with D perhaps matching TRBD1 (5 bases). The CDR3 sequence is 14 residues long. V was shortened by 9 bases and J by 13 bases, with 25 bases between the two germline ends. Germline V lookup: CDR1 MNHNS, CDR2 SASEGT. In nucleotides, the CDR3 is TGTGCCAGTACCGTCGCGGCGCATGACAGAACACAGTACTTC. It codes for CASTVAAHDRTQYF.

The chain uses TRBV14 and TRBJ1-4; D gene uncertain. Germline lookup yields CDR1 SGHDN and CDR2 FVKESK. The V gene lost 2 bases and the J gene lost 8 bases, with 6 bases spanning the gap. The CDR3 length is 12 residues. In nucleotides, the CDR3 is TGTGCCAGCAGCCAATACACCGAAAAACTGTTTTTT. Amino acids: CASSQYTEKLFF.

The chain has TRBV27 and TRBJ2-7; TRBD1 matches at 9 bases. Trimming removed 6 bases from V and 2 bases from J; junction bases left unmatched: 11. The CDR3 sequence is 16 residues long. The germline CDR1 and CDR2 sequences are MNHEY and SMNVEV (reference sequence). The CDR3 DNA reads TGTGCCAGCAGCCACTTCGCGGGACAGGGAGCCTACGAGCAGTACTTC. This translates into CASSHFAGQGAYEQYF.

The V and J genes are TRBV13 and TRBJ2-1; TRBD2 matches at 15 bases. The CDR3 sequence is 15 residues long. J lost 7 bases, V lost 5 bases, and 3 bases had no gene match. Per germline, CDR1 PRHDT and CDR2 FYEKMQ (reference sequence). CDR3 in amino acids: CASSRGTSGGNEQFF. CDR3 coding DNA: TGTGCCAGCAGCCGGGGGACTAGCGGGGGGAATGAGCAGTTCTTC.

This clone appeared once. The chain couples TRBV6-5 to TRBJ2-1, with 9 bases aligning to TRBD2. Germline CDR1 reads MNHEY; CDR2 reads SVGAGI. This CDR3 is 13 amino acids long. Trimming removed 5 bases from V and 9 bases from J; junction bases left unmatched: 5. CDR3 protein: CASSPRGGGEQFF. The CDR3 bases are TGTGCCAGCAGTCCGCGGGGGGGCGGTGAGCAGTTCTTC.

The chain joins TRBV9 to TRBJ2-5, with 7 nucleotides matching TRBD1. The V gene end was trimmed by 0 bases and the J gene end by 3 bases; junction bases not matched to a gene: 2. This CDR3 is built from 14 residues. The germline gives CDR1 SGDLS, CDR2 YYNGEE. CDR3 bases: TGTGCCAGCAGCGTAGGAGGGGGCGAAGAGACCCAGTACTTC. Its protein product is CASSVGGGEETQYF.

The chain joins TRBV11-2 to TRBJ2-7; D gene ambiguous. V was cut by 5 bases and J by 6 bases, with 11 bases left in between. CDR3 length equals 12 residues. Germline assignment: CDR1 SGHAT and CDR2 FQNNGV. CDR3 bases: TGTGCCAGCAGCCGATTCGGTCGCGAGCAGTACTTC. Its translation: CASSRFGREQYF.

J is TRBJ2-5 and V is TRBV7-9; perhaps TRBD1 as D (6 bases). The V and J ends lost 5 bases and 3 bases respectively, with 7 bases between them. Germline values: CDR1 SEHNR, CDR2 FQNEAQ (reference sequence). CDR3 length: 12 amino acids. The CDR3 nucleotides read TGTGCCAGCAGCCGACAGGAAGAGACCCAGTACTTC. Translating it yields CASSRQEETQYF.

CDR3 in DNA: TGTGCCAGCAGTCCCACGGGAGAAGAGACCCAGTACTTC. Translated, it gives CASSPTGEETQYF. V usage is TRBV25-1 and J usage is TRBJ2-5; a possible D gene is TRBD2 (6 bases). The CDR3 length is 13 residues. The V and J ends lost 5 bases and 3 bases respectively, with 10 bases between them. Germline V CDR1 and CDR2: MGHDK, SYGVNS.

The gene calls are TRBV5-1 and TRBJ2-3; 11 bases align to TRBD2. This CDR3 spans 16 amino acids. CDR1 and CDR2 from the germline V gene are SGHRS and YFSETQ. The J segment lost 3 bases and the V segment lost 4 bases, leaving 7 bases of the junction unmatched. The CDR3: CASSPGSGGATDTQYF. The CDR3 DNA reads as TGCGCCAGCAGCCCCGGTAGCGGGGGGGCGACAGATACGCAGTATTTT.

This chain links TRBV5-1 with TRBJ2-3, with TRBD2 identical over 7 bases. The germline gives CDR1 SGHRS, CDR2 YFSETQ. The CDR3 length is 14 residues. The V gene end was trimmed by 4 bases and the J gene end by 5 bases; junction bases not matched to a gene: 7. The CDR3 spells CASSPDGGGDTQYF. Written as DNA, the CDR3 is TGCGCCAGCAGCCCCGATGGGGGGGGAGATACGCAGTATTTT.

The chain uses TRBV9 and TRBJ2-7; 7 nucleotides match TRBD1. Trimming cost V 3 bases and J 4 bases; bases outside gene matches: 7. The CDR3 loop spans 14 amino acids. Germline lookup yields CDR1 SGDLS and CDR2 YYNGEE. The CDR3 spells CASSEQAQGYEQYF. CDR3 nucleotides: TGTGCCAGCAGCGAGCAGGCACAGGGGTACGAGCAGTACTTC.

The V gene is TRBV15, the J gene TRBJ1-5, with TRBD1 matching over 8 bases. Germline CDR1 is LNHNV and CDR2 is YYDKDF (reference sequence). CDR3 length equals 15 residues. The V gene end was trimmed by 4 bases and the J gene end by 4 bases; junction bases not matched to a gene: 6. The CDR3 is CATSTEQGGNQPQHF. In DNA, the CDR3 is TGTGCCACCAGCACCGAACAGGGGGGTAATCAGCCCCAGCATTTT.

This chain uses TRBV2 with TRBJ1-4, with 10 positions matching TRBD1. Per germline, CDR1 SNHLY and CDR2 FYNNEI. The CDR3 is 14 amino acids. The V segment lost 6 bases and the J segment 6 bases; nucleotides outside the gene matches: 4. The CDR3: CASRDGTGDEKLFF. CDR3 sequence (DNA): TGTGCCAGCAGGGACGGGACAGGGGATGAAAAACTGTTTTTT.

This clone was counted a single time. The chain carries TRBV5-1 and TRBJ2-7; 8 bases fit TRBD2. The CDR3 length is 16 residues. Germline loops: CDR1 SGHRS, CDR2 YFSETQ. V gave up 4 bases and J gave up 2 bases; unmatched junction bases: 11. The CDR3, as DNA: TGCGCCAGCAGCCCCCTCGCTAGCGGGTTGGCCTACGAGCAGTACTTC. It translates to CASSPLASGLAYEQYF.

The rearrangement joins TRBV7-3 to TRBJ2-3; no reliable D call. CDR1 and CDR2 from the germline V gene are SGHTA and FQGTGA. The CDR3 covers 13 residues. Deletions cut 5 bases from V and 5 bases from J, with 11 bases between. This CDR3 is CASSLQRGDTQYF. Here the CDR3 DNA reads TGTGCCAGCAGCCTTCAGCGAGGAGATACGCAGTATTTT.

The chain is built from TRBV18 and TRBJ1-2, with a possible D match to TRBD1 (5 bases). The CDR3 loop spans 14 amino acids. Germline V gives CDR1 KGHSH, CDR2 LQKENI. Trimming took 3 bases from V and 3 from J, leaving 11 bases between them. CDR3 residues: CASSPERGDYGYTF. Written as DNA, the CDR3 is TGTGCCAGCTCACCGGAGCGGGGCGACTATGGCTACACCTTC. The full variable domain, completed using reference TRBV18 and TRBJ1-2, is NAGVMQNPRHLVRRRGQEARLRCSPMKGHSHVYWYRQLPEEGLKFMVYLQKENIIDESGMPKERFSAEFPKEGPSILRIQQVVRGDSAAYFCASSPERGDYGYTFGSGTRLTVV.